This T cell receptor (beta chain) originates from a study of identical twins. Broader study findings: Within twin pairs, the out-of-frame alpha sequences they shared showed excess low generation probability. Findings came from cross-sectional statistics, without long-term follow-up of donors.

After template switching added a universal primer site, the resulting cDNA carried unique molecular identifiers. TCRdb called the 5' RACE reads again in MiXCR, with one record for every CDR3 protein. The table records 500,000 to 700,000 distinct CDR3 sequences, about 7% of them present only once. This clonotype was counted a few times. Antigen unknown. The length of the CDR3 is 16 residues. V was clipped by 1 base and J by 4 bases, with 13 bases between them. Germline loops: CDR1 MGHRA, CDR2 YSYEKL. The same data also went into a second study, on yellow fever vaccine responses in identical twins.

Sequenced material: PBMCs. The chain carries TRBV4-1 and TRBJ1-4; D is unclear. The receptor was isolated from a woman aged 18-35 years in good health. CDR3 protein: CASSQVLWRLNEKLFF. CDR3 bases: TGCGCCAGCAGCCAAGTCCTCTGGCGGCTTAATGAAAAACTGTTTTTT.